Given below is one TCR beta chain in context. The antigen is unknown. The data were obtained in a study of cytomegalovirus exposure and HLA in healthy donors. Findings and limits, study-wide: The study put 150 to 200 TCR beta chains on its list as cytomegalovirus-associated.

Trimming took 7 bases from V and 5 from J, leaving 18 bases between them. There are 14 residues in the CDR3. Germline V gives CDR1 SNHLY, CDR2 FYNNEI. The study ran its PCR with 60 Vbeta and 13 Jbeta primers. Here immunoSEQ multiplex PCR was the method, and the copy in TCRdb shows in-frame clones only, minus some. The ten top clones account for roughly 0.98%, within a sample of 200,000 to 250,000 clones. This rearrangement joins TRBV2 to TRBJ2-7; TRBD1 is a possible D gene (5 bases). This TCR was recovered from a woman younger than 45 in good health and CMV-seropositive. Sequenced sample: PBMCs. The CDR3 DNA is TGTGCCAGCACCTATGGGGCAGTCATAGACGAGCAGTACTTC. Translating it yields CASTYGAVIDEQYF.